The 24 T cell receptor beta chains below all came from one sample that was sequenced in a study of T cell responses to AZD1222 COVID-19 vaccine. Produced via immunoSEQ multiplex PCR; TCRdb's table is partial and in-frame only. In the table there are about 220,000 clones, roughly 91% of which are singletons. The material was peripheral blood, obtained on day 0 of MenACWY control vaccination. Receptors were obtained from an adult in good health.

This sequence joins TRBV5-6 and TRBJ1-2; 9 nucleotides agree with TRBD1. Trimming removed 4 bases from V and 4 bases from J; junction bases left unmatched: 14. This CDR3 is built from 17 residues. Germline lookup yields CDR1 SGHDT and CDR2 YYEEEE. The CDR3 reads CASSPDPGQGRIYGYTF. DNA for the CDR3: TGTGCCAGCAGCCCGGACCCCGGACAGGGGAGAATCTATGGCTACACCTTC.

V is TRBV13 and J is TRBJ1-1; TRBD1 agrees at 9 bases. CDR3 length equals 15 residues. Germline CDR1 and CDR2: PRHDT and FYEKMQ (reference sequence). Trimming at V came to 4 bases and at J to 1 base, leaving 4 bases not matched to a gene. CDR3 sequence reads: CASSSWTGENTEAFF. CDR3 sequence (DNA): TGTGCCAGCAGCTCCTGGACAGGGGAGAACACTGAAGCTTTCTTT.

This clone showed up just once. The chain links TRBV14 to TRBJ2-1; D remains unclear. Germline CDR1 and CDR2: SGHDN and FVKESK. The CDR3 totals 11 residues. The V gene lost 1 base and the J gene lost 11 bases, with 6 bases spanning the gap. The CDR3 region has the DNA TGTGCCAGCAGCCAAGTCGGCCAGCAGTTCTTC. Amino acid sequence: CASSQVGQQFF.

This chain joins TRBV6-5 and TRBJ2-1; 11 bases are shared with TRBD1. The CDR3 covers 15 residues. The junction had 5 bases not matched to a gene; V was cut back by 6 bases and J by 4 bases. CDR1 is MNHEY and CDR2 is SVGAGI in the germline V gene. The DNA for the CDR3 is TGTGCCAGCAGGGCCGGGACAGGGGGTTACAATGAGCAGTTCTTC. Translation gives CASRAGTGGYNEQFF.

This clone was detected once. The chain is built from TRBV29-1 and TRBJ1-3; D not resolved. V lost 3 bases and J 3 bases, leaving 9 bases between the germline ends. Germline V gene sequence: CDR1 SQVTM, CDR2 ANQGSEA. The CDR3 runs 13 residues. The CDR3 loop reads CSVEGRGGNTIYF. The CDR3 DNA follows: TGCAGCGTTGAGGGAAGAGGTGGAAACACCATATATTTT.

The chain joins TRBV18 to TRBJ1-6; perhaps TRBD1 as D (5 bases). V lost 3 bases and J 13 bases, leaving 13 bases between the germline ends. This CDR3 contains 13 residues. Germline V CDR1 and CDR2: KGHSH, LQKENI. This CDR3 is CASSPSRESPLHF. CDR3 in DNA: TGTGCCAGCTCACCGTCCAGGGAATCGCCCCTCCACTTT.

The chain recombines TRBV20-1 with TRBJ2-5; D assignment may be TRBD1 or TRBD2 (5 bases each). The CDR3 spans 12 residues. Germline V gene lookup returns CDR1 DFQATT and CDR2 SNEGSKA (reference sequence). V shed 3 bases and J shed 5 bases, with 10 bases lying between them. This CDR3 is CSASGGPETQYF. DNA for the CDR3: TGCAGTGCTAGTGGGGGACCGGAGACCCAGTACTTC.

The gene calls are TRBV7-2 and TRBJ1-2; the match to TRBD1 covers 8 bases. V was pared by 4 bases and J by 2 bases, with 12 bases of the junction left unmatched. The germline CDR1 and CDR2 sequences are SGHTA and FQGNSA. This CDR3 comprises 17 residues. CDR3 DNA: TGTGCCAGCAGCTCCTACAGGGGGGGAGATTCCAACTATGGCTACACCTTC. Translated: CASSSYRGGDSNYGYTF.

The chain uses TRBV5-1 and TRBJ1-6; 7 nucleotides line up with TRBD1. The CDR3 is 14 amino acids. V shed 4 bases and J 4 bases; nucleotides not matched to a gene: 2. CDR1 is SGHRS and CDR2 is YFSETQ in the germline V gene. The CDR3 nucleotides read TGCGCCAGCAGCCGGGGACAGTATAATTCACCCCTCCACTTT. Protein sequence: CASSRGQYNSPLHF.

This chain uses TRBV6-1 with TRBJ2-3, with D unclear. The CDR3 spans 15 residues. V gave up 1 base and J gave up 1 base, with 9 bases separating them. The germline gives CDR1 MNHNS, CDR2 SASEGT. The CDR3 DNA reads TGTGCCAGCAGTGAAGGACCTGGGCGCACAGATACGCAGTATTTT. This encodes CASSEGPGRTDTQYF.

The genes are TRBV5-4 and TRBJ1-6; D is unclear. The CDR3 contains 14 residues. Trimming removed 5 bases from V and 5 bases from J, with 11 bases in between. Looked up from germline, CDR1 is SGHNT and CDR2 is YYREEE (reference sequence). The CDR3 protein is CASSGPTHNSPLHF. The CDR3 DNA reads as TGTGCCAGCAGTGGACCGACTCATAATTCACCCCTCCACTTT.

The rearrangement uses TRBV12-3 or TRBV12-4 and TRBJ2-2, with 7 bases lining up with TRBD2. The CDR3 contains 13 residues. Trimming at V came to 6 bases and at J to 5 bases, leaving 3 bases not matched to a gene. The CDR3 region is CASSRGDTGELFF. CDR3 sequence (DNA): TGTGCCAGCAGCCGGGGGGATACCGGGGAGCTGTTTTTT.

The chain is built from TRBV9 and TRBJ1-2; 8 bases are a match to TRBD1. The CDR3 is 15 residues long. Germline CDR1 is SGDLS and CDR2 is YYNGEE. Trimming at V came to 0 bases and at J to 4 bases, leaving 5 bases not matched to a gene. DNA for the CDR3: TGTGCCAGCAGCGTAGAGGCAGGGGGCGTCTATGGCTACACCTTC. It is translated as CASSVEAGGVYGYTF.

The chain joins TRBV7-3 to TRBJ1-5; D gene uncertain. From germline, CDR1 is SGHTA and CDR2 FQGTGA. V was shortened by 0 bases and J by 4 bases, with 4 bases between the two germline ends. This CDR3 has 13 amino acids. Written as DNA, the CDR3 is TGTGCCAGCAGCTTAACGTTGAATCAGCCCCAGCATTTT. It translates to CASSLTLNQPQHF.

The V gene is TRBV5-3, the J gene TRBJ1-5; 7 bases agree with TRBD1. TRBV5-3 carries the ORF label, with uncertain function. J was trimmed by 0 bases and V by 4 bases; bases with no gene match: 1. The CDR3 extends over 14 amino acids. Here the CDR3 reads CARSDRVSNQPQHF. CDR3 DNA: TGTGCCAGAAGCGACAGGGTTAGCAATCAGCCCCAGCATTTT.

The rearrangement links TRBV10-3 to TRBJ1-5, with 7 bases aligning to TRBD1. Trimming at V came to 0 bases and at J to 0 bases, leaving 5 bases not matched to a gene. Germline V lookup: CDR1 ENHRY, CDR2 SYGVKD. This CDR3 comprises 17 residues. CDR3 residues: CAISESRQGYSNQPQHF. The DNA of the CDR3 is TGTGCCATCAGTGAGTCTAGACAGGGTTATAGCAATCAGCCCCAGCATTTT.

The CDR3 spells CASSITGWDHEAFF. CDR3 DNA sequence: TGTGCCAGTAGTATTACAGGGTGGGACCATGAAGCTTTCTTT. This chain links TRBV19 with TRBJ1-1; possible D gene TRBD1, 6 bases. The CDR3 runs 14 residues. Per the germline V gene, CDR1 is LNHDA and CDR2 is SQIVND (reference sequence). Trimming cost V 3 bases and J 7 bases, with 15 bases left between them.

This chain links TRBV3-1 (or the pseudogene TRBV3-2) with TRBJ1-1; D uncertain. The V gene's germline CDR1 is LGHDT and CDR2 YNNKEL (reference sequence). V lost 0 bases to trimming and J lost 4 bases, with 12 bases between them. This CDR3 has 15 amino acids. The CDR3 spells CASSQEMGRTTEAFF. The CDR3 DNA is TGTGCCAGCAGCCAAGAAATGGGCAGAACCACTGAAGCTTTCTTT.

The gene calls are TRBV10-1 and TRBJ1-1; 10 bases are shared with TRBD1. CDR3 length equals 13 residues. CDR1 and CDR2 from the germline V gene are WNHNN and SYGVQD (reference sequence). V gave up 8 bases and J gave up 5 bases; unmatched junction bases: 5. The CDR3 here is CASQGQGRTEAFF. CDR3 nucleotide sequence: TGCGCCAGCCAGGGACAGGGGAGGACTGAAGCTTTCTTT.

The chain combines TRBV5-1 with TRBJ2-2, with TRBD2 identical over 9 bases. CDR1 and CDR2 (germline): SGHRS, YFSETQ. Trimming at V came to 4 bases and at J to 4 bases, leaving 5 bases not matched to a gene. The CDR3 extends over 15 amino acids. The CDR3 reads CASSGAGGLTGELFF. The CDR3 DNA reads as TGCGCCAGCAGCGGAGCGGGGGGACTCACCGGGGAGCTGTTTTTT.

This chain links TRBV4-2 with TRBJ1-2; D perhaps matches TRBD1 (5 bases). Germline values: CDR1 LGHNA, CDR2 YNFKEQ. V lost 3 bases and J 5 bases, leaving 25 bases between the germline ends. The CDR3 contains 18 residues. The CDR3 here is CASSQEGSASLSIYGYTF. The CDR3 DNA is TGTGCCAGCAGCCAGGAGGGGTCTGCCTCTCTTAGTATATATGGCTACACCTTC.

The DNA for the CDR3 is TGTGCCAGCAGCTTAGGTGGGGTGGGGAATGAAAAACTGTTTTTT. Its translation is CASSLGGVGNEKLFF. The chain has TRBV11-2 and TRBJ1-4; no reliable D call. This CDR3 contains 15 residues. Germline-derived CDR1 and CDR2 are SGHAT and FQNNGV. V lost 1 base to trimming and J lost 5 bases, with 11 bases between them.

The chain links TRBV6-5 to TRBJ1-3; D gene uncertain. The V end lost 5 bases, the J end lost 0 bases, and 5 bases lay between the germline ends. CDR1 and CDR2 from the germline V gene are MNHEY and SVGAGI. The CDR3 has 13 residues. The CDR3 loop reads CASSLRSGNTIYF. CDR3 nucleotide sequence: TGTGCCAGCAGTCTTCGCTCTGGAAACACCATATATTTT.

The chain is built from TRBV28 and TRBJ1-5; D is unclear. The V gene lost 2 bases and the J gene lost 3 bases, with 11 bases spanning the gap. Germline lookup yields CDR1 MDHEN and CDR2 SYDVKM. The CDR3 sequence is 15 residues long. CDR3 sequence: CASSLRSGFNQPQHF. For the CDR3, the DNA is TGTGCCAGCAGTTTACGCTCGGGGTTCAATCAGCCCCAGCATTTT.